This TCR beta chain is drawn from a study of molecular identifiers for immune sequencing clone quantification. Findings and limits, study-wide: Over 99% of CMV-specific effector molecules, but under 1% of naive ones, were in clones above 20 copies.

Bulk TCR library preparation followed previously described methods with listed TCR primers. TCRdb re-derived calls from the PCR reads in MiXCR, one entry per CDR3 protein. The sample lists 8,500 to 11,000 distinct CDR3 sequences; 18% were seen once. CD8+CD4-CCR7+CD45RA+ cells were sorted as naive CD8 T cells. Per germline, CDR1 MNHNS and CDR2 SASEGT. The CDR3 has 14 residues. Between the trimmed V and J ends, which lost 2 bases and 1 base, there was a span of 8 bases. By sample fraction, this clonotype is medium-sized. The target antigen is unknown. The sequence came from a human donor in good health. Some libraries in this study had Jurkat cell RNA spiked in. The sample comprised naive CD8+ T cells from blood, with Jurkat cell RNA spiked in. Stated subset: FACS-sorted CD8+CD4-CCR7+CD45RA+ naive T cells. The chain joins TRBV6-1 to TRBJ1-1; D not certain. The CDR3 coding sequence is TGTGCCAGCAGTGAACCCTACACGAACACTGAAGCTTTCTTT. Translating gives CASSEPYTNTEAFF.